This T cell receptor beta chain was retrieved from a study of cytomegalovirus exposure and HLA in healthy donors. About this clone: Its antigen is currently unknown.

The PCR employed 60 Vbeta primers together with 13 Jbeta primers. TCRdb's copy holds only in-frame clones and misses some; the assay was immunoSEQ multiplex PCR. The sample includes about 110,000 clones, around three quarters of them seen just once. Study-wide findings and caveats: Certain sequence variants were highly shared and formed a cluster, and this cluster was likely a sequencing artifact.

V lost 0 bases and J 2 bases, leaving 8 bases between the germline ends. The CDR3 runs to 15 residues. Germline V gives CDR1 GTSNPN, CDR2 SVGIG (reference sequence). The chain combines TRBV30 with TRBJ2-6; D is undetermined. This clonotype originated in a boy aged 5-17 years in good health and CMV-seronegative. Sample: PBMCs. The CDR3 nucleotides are TGTGCCTGGAGTGTCAGGCGAGCTGGGGCCAACGTCCTGACTTTC. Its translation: CAWSVRRAGANVLTF.